The clone carrying this TCR beta chain was counted a few times. The CDR3 extends over 12 amino acids. The ends were cut back, 6 bases at V and 2 bases at J, with 6 bases in the middle. These data originate in a study of response to subunit inactivated influenza vaccine. From the RT-PCR reads, TCRdb called clonotypes with MiXCR, one entry per CDR3 protein. The data hold about 700,000 distinct CDR3 sequences, with more than 11% observed a single time. The V and J genes are TRBV12-3 or TRBV12-4 and TRBJ2-3; the D is unclear. The TCR comes from a middle-aged man who received an inactivated influenza vaccine. The sample consisted of PBMCs from blood, taken approximately 15 days before vaccination. In nucleotides, the CDR3 is TGTGCCAGCAGGGGGATCACAGATACGCAGTATTTT. The encoded protein is CASRGITDTQYF.